The following is a TCR beta chain sequence with its context. Its target is not known. This entry belongs to a study of CD8 T cells in ankylosing spondylitis. Study results and limitations: Clones linked with disease were CD8+ and fairly uncommon in the peripheral blood. About 8 highly homologous variants made up a TCR beta motif, and this motif appeared characteristic of ankylosing spondylitis blood.

V was shortened by 11 bases and J by 8 bases, with 16 bases between the two germline ends. Germline CDR1 is ENHRY and CDR2 is SYGVKD. The CDR3 covers 12 residues. Quantitative molecular-barcoded 5'-RACE generated the TCR beta libraries. TCRdb re-called the 5' RACE reads with MiXCR, one entry per CDR3 protein. Of around 770,000 distinct CDR3 sequences listed, roughly 20% are singletons. Sequencing was performed on blood, either unsorted or a sorted T cell fraction (not recorded which). The chain couples TRBV10-3 to TRBJ2-1; maybe TRBD2 (6 bases). The sequence derives from a male donor with ankylosing spondylitis. CDR3 in amino acids: CASRGWGDEQFF. The CDR3 DNA reads as TGTGCCTCCCGGGGGTGGGGAGATGAGCAGTTCTTC.